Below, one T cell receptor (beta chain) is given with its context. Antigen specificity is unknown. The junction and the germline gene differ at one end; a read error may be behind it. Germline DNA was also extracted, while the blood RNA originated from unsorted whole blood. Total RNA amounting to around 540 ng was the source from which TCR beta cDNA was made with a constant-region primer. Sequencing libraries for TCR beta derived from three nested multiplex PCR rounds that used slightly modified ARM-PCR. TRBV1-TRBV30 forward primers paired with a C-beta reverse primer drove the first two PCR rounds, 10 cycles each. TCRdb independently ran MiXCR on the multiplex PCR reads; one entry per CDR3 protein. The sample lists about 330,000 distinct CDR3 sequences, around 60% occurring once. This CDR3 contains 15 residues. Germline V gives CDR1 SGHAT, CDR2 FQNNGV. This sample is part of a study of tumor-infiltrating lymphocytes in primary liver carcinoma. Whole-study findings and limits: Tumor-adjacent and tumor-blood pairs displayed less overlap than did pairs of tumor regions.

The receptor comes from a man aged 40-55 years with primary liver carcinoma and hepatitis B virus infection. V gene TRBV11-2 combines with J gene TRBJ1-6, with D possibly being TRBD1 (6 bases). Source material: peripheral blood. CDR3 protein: CASRDPGQGNSHLHF. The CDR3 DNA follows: TGTGCCAGCAGAGATCCGGGACAAGGGAATTCACACCTCCACTTT.